These 14 T cell receptor beta chains were all obtained from the same sample, sequenced in a study of blood T cell repertoires in COVID-19. Profiled with immunoSEQ multiplex PCR; TCRdb holds only in-frame clones, not every one. The data contain about 150,000 clones, about 86% of them singletons. The specimen sequenced was peripheral blood. The receptor source for this set is a man between 50 and 59 years old with active or convalescent COVID-19.

The rearrangement joins TRBV11-3 to TRBJ2-1; 8 bases map to TRBD2. Germline lookup yields CDR1 SGHNT and CDR2 YENEEA. CDR3 length: 15 amino acids. J gave up 3 bases and V 5 bases, and 6 bases lay outside the gene matches. CDR3 region: CASSRTAGGYNEQFF. The CDR3 coding sequence is TGTGCCAGCAGCCGCACCGCGGGAGGCTACAATGAGCAGTTCTTC.

The chain couples TRBV4-3 to TRBJ1-1; no clear D. CDR1 LGHNA and CDR2 YSLEER come from the germline V gene. This CDR3 comprises 15 residues. V lost 0 bases to trimming and J lost 0 bases, with 8 bases between them. The CDR3 reads CASSQDQNMNTEAFF. Written as DNA, the CDR3 is TGCGCCAGCAGCCAAGATCAGAACATGAACACTGAAGCTTTCTTT.

V and J are TRBV4-2 and TRBJ2-7; TRBD2 aligns across 11 bases. Germline trimming cut 6 bases from V and 1 base from J; bases unmatched to any gene: 8. Looked up from germline, CDR1 is LGHNA and CDR2 is YNFKEQ. The CDR3 extends over 16 amino acids. The CDR3 sequence: CASRINSGGASYEQYF. As DNA, the CDR3 is TGTGCCAGCAGAATCAATAGCGGGGGGGCTTCCTACGAGCAGTACTTC.

The chain recombines TRBV9 with TRBJ1-1; 10 nucleotides align to TRBD1. Germline loops: CDR1 SGDLS, CDR2 YYNGEE. The CDR3 has 16 amino acids. V was clipped by 4 bases and J by 3 bases; unmatched bases: 9. The CDR3 here is CASSTPRDRGDTEAFF. Written as DNA, the CDR3 is TGTGCCAGCAGCACACCCCGGGACAGGGGTGACACTGAAGCTTTCTTT.

This clone was seen a single time. The chain combines TRBV19 with TRBJ2-5; 8 bases map to TRBD2. The CDR3 totals 15 residues. Per the germline V gene, CDR1 is LNHDA and CDR2 is SQIVND (reference sequence). J gave up 4 bases and V 5 bases, and 9 bases lay outside the gene matches. The CDR3 here is CASSLYNGGAETQYF. CDR3 DNA: TGTGCCAGTAGTCTCTATAACGGGGGGGCAGAGACCCAGTACTTC.

The chain has TRBV11-2 and TRBJ2-2; 10 nucleotides align to TRBD2. This CDR3 is 14 amino acids long. Germline V gene data show CDR1 as SGHAT and CDR2 as FQNNGV. V trimming: 5 bases; J trimming: 7 bases; junction bases outside the gene matches: 4. CDR3 residues: CASSKRTSGGELFF. The CDR3 nucleotides read TGTGCCAGCAGCAAAAGGACTAGCGGCGGGGAGCTGTTTTTT. Full variable domain (rest looked up from reference TRBV11-2 and TRBJ2-2): EAGVAQSPRYKIIEKRQSVAFWCNPISGHATLYWYQQILGQGPKLLIQFQNNGVVDDSQLPKDRFSAERLKGVDSTLKIQPAKLEDSAVYLCASSKRTSGGELFFGEGSRLTVL.

The V call is TRBV7-3, the J call TRBJ1-2; maybe TRBD1 (6 bases). CDR3 length: 19 residues. Germline V gene lookup returns CDR1 SGHTA and CDR2 FQGTGA. Between the trimmed V and J ends, which lost 5 bases and 4 bases, there was a span of 29 bases. The DNA of the CDR3 is TGTGCCAGCAGCCCCGACCCGGGGACAAGGGGAAATAAGGCCTATGGCTACACCTTC. Its protein product is CASSPDPGTRGNKAYGYTF.

The chain has TRBV6-5 and TRBJ1-1; 7 bases fit TRBD1. The CDR3 contains 14 residues. The V and J ends lost 5 bases and 1 base, in that order; junction bases with no gene match: 4. Germline CDR1 MNHEY, CDR2 SVGAGI. The CDR3 nucleotides are TGTGCCAGCAGTATGCGGACAGGGAACACTGAAGCTTTCTTT. Translating gives CASSMRTGNTEAFF.

The V gene is TRBV15, the J gene TRBJ2-7, with TRBD2 matching 8 bases. The germline gives CDR1 LNHNV, CDR2 YYDKDF (reference sequence). V was clipped by 4 bases and J by 0 bases; unmatched bases: 2. The CDR3 loop spans 14 amino acids. CDR3 sequence reads: CATSNGTSSYEQYF. In DNA form, the CDR3 reads TGTGCCACCAGCAACGGGACTAGCTCCTACGAGCAGTACTTC. The whole variable domain, remainder taken from reference TRBV15 and TRBJ2-7, is DAMVIQNPRYQVTQFGKPVTLSCSQTLNHNVMYWYQQKSSQAPKLLFHYYDKDFNNEADTPDNFQSRRPNTSFCFLDIRSPGLGDTAMYLCATSNGTSSYEQYFGPGTRLTVT.

The chain links TRBV19 to TRBJ1-2; TRBD1 matches at 7 bases. Per germline, CDR1 LNHDA and CDR2 SQIVND (reference sequence). The CDR3 has 14 amino acids. Trimming took 5 bases from V and 0 from J; bases not matched to a gene: 3. CDR3 sequence (DNA): TGTGCCAGTAGTCCGACAGGGACTAACTATGGCTACACCTTC. Protein sequence: CASSPTGTNYGYTF.

This chain connects TRBV19 to TRBJ1-2; 9 bases are a match to TRBD1. V dropped 7 bases and J dropped 4; count of bases not matched to a gene: 10. Germline V gene data show CDR1 as LNHDA and CDR2 as SQIVND (reference sequence). This CDR3 comprises 15 residues. CDR3 DNA sequence: TGTGCCAGTAATTCCTGGGACAGGGAGGTCTATGGCTACACCTTC. This translates into CASNSWDREVYGYTF. The full variable domain, with the rest looked up from reference TRBV19 and TRBJ1-2, is DGGITQSPKYLFRKEGQNVTLSCEQNLNHDAMYWYRQDPGQGLRLIYYSQIVNDFQKGDIAEGYSVSREKKESFPLTVTSAQKNPTAFYLCASNSWDREVYGYTFGSGTRLTVV.

The chain links TRBV28 to TRBJ1-5; 7 positions agree with TRBD1. Germline CDR1 and CDR2: MDHEN and SYDVKM. After removal of 6 bases from V and 6 bases from J, the junction contained 5 bases not matched to a gene. The CDR3 runs to 13 residues. The CDR3 sequence: CASRVQGSQPQHF. DNA for the CDR3: TGTGCCAGCAGGGTACAGGGGAGTCAGCCCCAGCATTTT.

CDR3 residues: CASSPGGPYTGELFF. The CDR3 DNA reads as TGTGCCAGTAGTCCGGGAGGGCCTTACACCGGGGAGCTGTTTTTT. V is TRBV19 and J is TRBJ2-2; TRBD2 matches at 8 bases. This CDR3 region has 15 residues. Per the germline V gene, CDR1 is LNHDA and CDR2 is SQIVND (reference sequence). After removal of 5 bases from V and 3 bases from J, the junction contained 5 bases not matched to a gene.

The chain uses TRBV19 and TRBJ2-2; the match to TRBD2 covers 8 bases. Germline trimming cut 7 bases from V and 6 bases from J; bases unmatched to any gene: 10. The CDR3 spans 15 residues. In germline, CDR1 is LNHDA, CDR2 SQIVND (reference sequence). CDR3 in amino acids: CASNAREGYAGELFF. The CDR3 region has the DNA TGTGCCAGTAATGCCCGGGAGGGGTATGCCGGGGAGCTGTTTTTT.